A single sample gave rise to the 22 T cell receptor beta chains below, sequenced in a study of T cell repertoires in cytomegalovirus infection. In TCRdb, the reads were re-called with MiXCR into one record per CDR3 protein. The sample carries about 570,000 distinct CDR3 sequences, roughly 42% recorded once. For these TCRs, the target antigens are not known. This specimen was cultured PBMCs, taken from culture after CMV antigen stimulation. The receptor set was obtained from a human donor in good health (CMV status not recorded). Some clones in this sample may be carry-over from other donors' samples.

This chain connects TRBV7-6 to TRBJ2-5, with a tentative D call TRBD2 (7 bases). Per the germline V gene, CDR1 is SGHVS and CDR2 is FNYEAQ. Trimming pared 8 bases from V and 5 bases from J, leaving 15 bases between. The CDR3 has 13 amino acids. As DNA, the CDR3 is TGTGCCAGCTTTGGGGGGGCCGGGGAGACCCAGTACTTC. Amino acid sequence: CASFGGAGETQYF.

The gene calls are TRBV10-3 and TRBJ1-2; tentative D call: TRBD1 (6 bases). This CDR3 comprises 14 residues. Germline CDR1 reads ENHRY; CDR2 reads SYGVKD. V was pared by 10 bases and J by 2 bases, with 17 bases between. CDR3 protein: CATNRLGQNYGYTF. CDR3 nucleotide sequence: TGTGCCACCAACCGACTCGGACAGAACTATGGCTACACCTTC.

The V and J genes are TRBV5-4 and TRBJ2-5; 7 nucleotides agree with TRBD1. The CDR3 totals 13 residues. Trimming removed 2 bases from V and 4 bases from J; junction bases left unmatched: 2. Germline V lookup: CDR1 SGHNT, CDR2 YYREEE (reference sequence). For the CDR3, the DNA is TGTGCCAGCAGCTTCGACAGGGTAGAGACCCAGTACTTC. Its protein is CASSFDRVETQYF.

This clonotype was detected only a few times. In DNA form, the CDR3 reads TGTGCCAGCAGCTCCGACAGGGCGGAGGGCTACACCTTC. Amino acid sequence: CASSSDRAEGYTF. This rearrangement joins TRBV7-2 to TRBJ1-2; 7 bases are a match to TRBD1. The CDR3 is 13 residues long. Germline trimming cut 4 bases from V and 8 bases from J; bases unmatched to any gene: 7. Per the germline V gene, CDR1 is SGHTA and CDR2 is FQGNSA.

Only a few counts were recorded for this clonotype. The chain couples TRBV12-3 or TRBV12-4 to TRBJ2-1, with 11 bases identical to TRBD2. The ends lost 7 bases at V and 3 bases at J; junction bases unmatched: 5. The CDR3 is 15 amino acids. DNA of the CDR3: TGTGCCAGCACTCCGACTAGCGGGATCTACAATGAGCAGTTCTTC. It codes for CASTPTSGIYNEQFF.

The sample holds a few counts of this clonotype. The rearrangement uses TRBV7-9 and TRBJ2-7, with D tentatively TRBD1 (6 bases). V gave up 5 bases and J gave up 2 bases, with 22 bases separating them. Germline V lookup: CDR1 SEHNR, CDR2 FQNEAQ (reference sequence). This CDR3 contains 17 residues. The CDR3 DNA sequence: TGTGCCAGCAGCCGAGACGTCAGCGTGGGGGCAACCTACGAGCAGTACTTC. Translated, it gives CASSRDVSVGATYEQYF.

The CDR3 reads CATGQNNQPQHF. CDR3 bases: TGTGCCACCGGACAGAACAATCAGCCCCAGCATTTT. The chain carries TRBV19 and TRBJ1-5; D is possibly TRBD1 (6 bases). With 10 bases removed from V and 3 bases from J, the gap between germline ends came to 10 bases. Germline CDR1 and CDR2: LNHDA and SQIVND (reference sequence). The CDR3 is made up of 12 amino acids.

This chain links TRBV6-5 with TRBJ1-2; no clear D. Per the germline V gene, CDR1 is MNHEY and CDR2 is SVGAGI. The CDR3 loop spans 13 amino acids. Trimming shortened V by 2 bases and J by 3 bases, and 7 bases separated the two germline ends. This chain's CDR3 is CASSYEADYGYTF. The CDR3 nucleotides read TGTGCCAGCAGTTACGAGGCTGACTATGGCTACACCTTC.

A single count supports this clonotype. The V gene is TRBV18, the J gene TRBJ2-3; D is unclear. Germline-derived CDR1 and CDR2 are KGHSH and LQKENI. This CDR3 has 13 amino acids. Trimming removed 8 bases from V and 0 bases from J, with 9 bases in between. The CDR3 DNA is TGTGCCAGCCTCCCCAGTAGCACAGATACGCAGTATTTT. Protein sequence: CASLPSSTDTQYF.

The CDR3 region is CASSLGSPTVETQYF. In nucleotides, the CDR3 is TGTGCCAGCAGCTTGGGTAGCCCAACCGTCGAGACCCAGTACTTC. The gene calls are TRBV7-9 and TRBJ2-5; D call uncertain. Germline CDR1 SEHNR, CDR2 FQNEAQ (reference sequence). The V and J ends lost 3 bases and 5 bases respectively, with 16 bases between them. This CDR3 contains 15 residues.

V and J are TRBV7-9 and TRBJ2-2; TRBD1 agrees at 9 bases. This CDR3 comprises 15 residues. Looked up from germline, CDR1 is SEHNR and CDR2 is FQNEAQ (reference sequence). V was clipped by 6 bases and J by 6 bases; unmatched bases: 8. This chain's CDR3 is CASRLRDRAAGELFF. For the CDR3, the DNA is TGTGCCAGCAGGCTCCGGGACAGGGCGGCCGGGGAGCTGTTTTTT. The entire variable domain, with the rest obtained from reference TRBV7-9 and TRBJ2-2, is as follows: DTGVSQNPRHKITKRGQNVTFRCDPISEHNRLYWYRQTLGQGPEFLTYFQNEAQLEKSRLLSDRFSAERPKGSFSTLEIQRTEQGDSAMYLCASRLRDRAAGELFFGEGSRLTVL.

The chain has TRBV2 and TRBJ2-3; D perhaps matches TRBD1 (5 bases). The CDR3 length is 14 residues. Per the germline V gene, CDR1 is SNHLY and CDR2 is FYNNEI. Here the CDR3 reads CAGRLGLSTDTQYF. In nucleotides, the CDR3 is TGTGCGGGGCGGCTTGGCTTAAGCACAGATACGCAGTATTTT.

The V gene is TRBV7-2, the J gene TRBJ1-2; a possible D gene is TRBD1 (5 bases). This CDR3 has 14 amino acids. Looked up from germline, CDR1 is SGHTA and CDR2 is FQGNSA. The germline V and J ends were trimmed by 1 base and 3 bases, with 9 bases remaining between them. CDR3 sequence (DNA): TGTGCCAGCAGCTTAGACAGGATACACTATGGCTACACCTTC. Its protein product is CASSLDRIHYGYTF.

V usage is TRBV10-3 and J usage is TRBJ1-5; the D gene is possibly TRBD1 (6 bases). The CDR3 has 14 residues. V lost 10 bases and J lost 3, with 16 bases in between. Germline V gives CDR1 ENHRY, CDR2 SYGVKD. The CDR3 sequence: CATSRDKFNQPQHF. The CDR3 DNA reads TGTGCCACCTCAAGGGACAAGTTCAATCAGCCCCAGCATTTT.

This clonotype was seen only a few times. J is TRBJ1-4 and V is TRBV7-2; D is perhaps TRBD1 (5 bases). CDR3 length equals 17 residues. With 3 bases removed from V and 8 bases from J, the gap between germline ends came to 22 bases. Germline CDR1 and CDR2: SGHTA and FQGNSA. The CDR3 DNA is TGTGCCAGCAGCTTGTACAATGGGGCCTCTGGGACCGAAAAACTGTTTTTT. It codes for CASSLYNGASGTEKLFF.

The chain has TRBV6-5 and TRBJ1-6; D possibly corresponds to TRBD1 (6 bases). CDR1 is MNHEY and CDR2 is SVGAGI in the germline V gene. Trimming left V 2 bases short and J 9 bases short, with 14 bases between. There are 15 residues in the CDR3. Here the CDR3 reads CASSYDEGEGSPLHF. As DNA, the CDR3 is TGTGCCAGCAGTTACGACGAGGGGGAGGGTTCACCCCTCCACTTT.

The rearrangement joins TRBV7-2 to TRBJ2-1, with D possibly TRBD1 on 6 matching bases. Per germline, CDR1 SGHTA and CDR2 FQGNSA. The CDR3 is 15 amino acids. V dropped 6 bases and J dropped 4 bases, with 16 bases sitting between them. Here the CDR3 DNA reads TGTGCCAGCAGTCCTTCCAGGGGTGGGTACAATGAGCAGTTCTTC. Translating gives CASSPSRGGYNEQFF.

This clonotype came up once. The chain couples TRBV20-1 to TRBJ2-5; TRBD2 might be the D (6 bases). The CDR3 has 14 amino acids. V shed 5 bases and J shed 7 bases, with 20 bases lying between them. CDR1 is DFQATT and CDR2 is SNEGSKA in the germline V gene (reference sequence). DNA for the CDR3: TGCAGTGCTTTTTTGACGGGGGACCACTCGACCCAGTACTTC. It translates to CSAFLTGDHSTQYF.

This chain links TRBV28 with TRBJ2-3; a weak D match, TRBD2 (5 bases). V was pared by 7 bases and J by 2 bases, with 19 bases between. The CDR3 spans 16 residues. Germline assignment: CDR1 MDHEN and CDR2 SYDVKM. The CDR3 DNA reads as TGTGCCAGCACCGCCGGGTGGCTAGCAGACACAGATACGCAGTATTTT. Its translation: CASTAGWLADTDTQYF.

This sequence joins TRBV4-3 and TRBJ1-2; 10 positions agree with TRBD1. This CDR3 is built from 14 residues. Unmatched junction bases numbered 1, after V lost 0 bases and J lost 6 bases. Germline lookup yields CDR1 LGHNA and CDR2 YSLEER. The DNA for the CDR3 is TGCGCCAGCAGCCAAGACGGGACAGGGGATGGCTACACCTTC. It encodes CASSQDGTGDGYTF.

J is TRBJ1-1 and V is TRBV7-2; the D gene is possibly TRBD1 (6 bases). V lost 3 bases to trimming and J lost 6 bases, with 14 bases between them. The CDR3 has 14 amino acids. CDR1 is SGHTA and CDR2 is FQGNSA in the germline V gene. DNA of the CDR3: TGTGCCAGCAGCTTCCAGGGGTTGGGGTCTGAAGCTTTCTTT. It specifies CASSFQGLGSEAFF. Looking up the rest from reference TRBV7-2 and TRBJ1-1 gives the full variable domain: GAGVSQSPSNKVTEKGKDVELRCDPISGHTALYWYRQSLGQGLEFLIYFQGNSAPDKSGLPSDRFSAERTGGSVSTLTIQRTQQEDSAVYLCASSFQGLGSEAFFGQGTRLTVV.

The rearrangement joins TRBV5-4 to TRBJ2-3; 15 bases are shared with TRBD2. This CDR3 spans 19 amino acids. Germline loops: CDR1 SGHNT, CDR2 YYREEE (reference sequence). Trimming removed 4 bases from V and 0 bases from J; junction bases left unmatched: 9. The CDR3 reads CASSPAGTSGGLSTDTQYF. The CDR3 DNA is TGTGCCAGCAGCCCAGCCGGGACTAGCGGGGGGCTAAGCACAGATACGCAGTATTTT.